This T cell receptor (beta chain) was recorded in a study of human T cells and chemical hapten exposure. Time point described: patch test 3, about 24 weeks after DPC sensitization. Documented treatment: therapeutic diphenylcyclopropenone sensitization with weekly scalp DPC. The CDR3 runs to 15 residues. The trim removed 7 bases at V and 0 bases at J, leaving 9 bases unmatched. Germline CDR1 SNHLY, CDR2 FYNNEI. TCRdb re-derived calls from the RACE reads in MiXCR, one entry per CDR3 protein. Of tens of thousands of distinct CDR3 sequences in the sample, 11% were seen once. V usage is TRBV2 and J usage is TRBJ2-7; 7 bases line up with TRBD1. The receptor was isolated from a woman in her forties or fifties with alopecia areata. Some clones in this sample may be carry-over from other donors' samples. The specimen was whole blood, collected in connection with sensitization to the hapten diphenylcyclopropenone (DPC). DNA of the CDR3: TGTGCCAGCAAAAAACAGGGACAGAGCTCCTACGAGCAGTACTTC. Its translation is CASKKQGQSSYEQYF.